This TCR beta chain emerged from a study of shared clonotypes between healthy human individuals. The data were produced by immunoSEQ multiplex PCR, yet TCRdb's version contains in-frame clones alone and is incomplete. There are more than 1,200,000 clones in the sample; 98% occur only once, and about 0.4% lies in the top ten. There are 16 residues in the CDR3. With V trimmed by 4 bases and J by 0 bases, 2 bases remained unmatched. The germline gives CDR1 SGHAT, CDR2 FQNNGV. The origin of this receptor is a young man in good health. Material: naive CD4+ T cells sorted from blood. Subset noted: CD45RA+ positively selected. The chain carries TRBV11-2 and TRBJ2-1, with TRBD2 matching over 11 bases. The CDR3 sequence is CASSSGTSGSYNEQFF. The CDR3 DNA sequence: TGTGCCAGCAGCTCGGGGACTAGCGGCTCCTACAATGAGCAGTTCTTC.